The 27 T cell receptor beta chains listed next were all sequenced from one sample in a study of shared clonotypes between healthy human individuals. The assay was immunoSEQ multiplex PCR, and TCRdb's table has in-frame clones only and misses some. The top ten hold 0.35% to 0.45% of the sample, which has around 2.5 million clones, 90% to 95% seen once. Sample: naive CD4+ T cells from PBMCs. Subset of the sample: CD45RA+ positively selected. These receptors were collected from a man aged 18 to 29 in good health. Some clones in this sample may be carry-over from other donors' samples.

The chain carries TRBV18 and TRBJ2-2; tentative D call: TRBD1 (6 bases). The CDR3 contains 14 residues. Trimming left V 5 bases short and J 3 bases short, with 10 bases between. Germline-derived CDR1 and CDR2 are KGHSH and LQKENI. This CDR3 reads CASSEQGDTGELFF. CDR3 nucleotides: TGTGCCAGCTCAGAACAGGGTGACACCGGGGAGCTGTTTTTT.

The chain is built from TRBV6-5 and TRBJ2-3, with 11 nucleotides matching TRBD2. Germline V CDR1 and CDR2: MNHEY, SVGAGI. With 8 bases clipped from V and 3 bases from J, the junction kept 1 base outside the gene matches. This CDR3 spans 13 amino acids. CDR3 bases: TGTGCCAGCTCTAGCGGGGGGACAGATACGCAGTATTTT. It specifies CASSSGGTDTQYF.

On this clone itself: The sample holds other DNA sequences that translate to the same CDR3. The chain carries TRBV27 and TRBJ2-3; D is unresolved. Trimming removed 3 bases from V and 0 bases from J, with 1 base in between. This CDR3 is 12 amino acids long. The germline gives CDR1 MNHEY, CDR2 SMNVEV (reference sequence). CDR3 protein: CASSFSTDTQYF. CDR3 DNA sequence: TGTGCCAGCAGTTTTAGCACAGATACGCAGTATTTT.

The chain recombines TRBV6-1 with TRBJ2-7; unclear D gene. This CDR3 comprises 14 residues. Looked up from germline, CDR1 is MNHNS and CDR2 is SASEGT. Trimming shortened V by 2 bases and J by 3 bases, and 11 bases separated the two germline ends. This CDR3 is CASSEFPGFYEQYF. For the CDR3, the DNA is TGTGCCAGCAGTGAATTTCCAGGCTTCTACGAGCAGTACTTC.

This chain joins TRBV2 and TRBJ2-7; a possible D gene is TRBD1 (6 bases). Per the germline V gene, CDR1 is SNHLY and CDR2 is FYNNEI. This CDR3 comprises 14 residues. V was clipped by 5 bases and J by 1 base, with 12 bases between them. The CDR3 sequence: CASSFNQGSYEQYF. For the CDR3, the DNA is TGTGCCAGCAGTTTTAATCAGGGGTCCTACGAGCAGTACTTC.

This chain uses TRBV6-6 with TRBJ2-2, with D possibly called TRBD1 or TRBD2 (5 bases each). Trimming left V 11 bases short and J 7 bases short, with 14 bases between. The CDR3 is 12 residues long. Germline lookup yields CDR1 MNHNY and CDR2 SVGAGI (reference sequence). CDR3: CASLARVGELFF. CDR3 sequence (DNA): TGTGCCTCTCTAGCCAGGGTCGGGGAGCTGTTTTTT.

The chain employs TRBV7-2 and TRBJ1-2; weak D call: TRBD1 (5 bases). Germline V gene data show CDR1 as SGHTA and CDR2 as FQGNSA. V dropped 5 bases and J dropped 8 bases, with 21 bases sitting between them. The CDR3 is 15 amino acids. CDR3: CASSAHGPQGGGYTF. DNA of the CDR3: TGTGCCAGCAGCGCCCACGGGCCCCAGGGCGGAGGCTACACCTTC.

This clone has only one observation. The V call is TRBV7-2, the J call TRBJ2-7; the D gene could be TRBD1 or TRBD2 (5 bases each). Germline loops: CDR1 SGHTA, CDR2 FQGNSA. This CDR3 is built from 14 residues. Trimming pared 6 bases from V and 2 bases from J, leaving 14 bases between. The CDR3 sequence is CASSLRPGPYEQYF. The DNA for the CDR3 is TGTGCCAGCAGTTTAAGGCCGGGGCCCTACGAGCAGTACTTC.

This CDR3 is CASHSDSSGREETQYF. CDR3 coding DNA: TGTGCCAGCCATTCGGACTCGAGCGGGAGGGAAGAGACCCAGTACTTC. The rearrangement uses TRBV28 and TRBJ2-5; the match to TRBD2 covers 10 bases. Per germline, CDR1 MDHEN and CDR2 SYDVKM. The J segment lost 3 bases and the V segment lost 8 bases, leaving 12 bases of the junction unmatched. The CDR3 runs 16 residues.

The rearrangement links TRBV9 to TRBJ2-7; D gene ambiguous. The CDR3 contains 12 residues. From germline, CDR1 is SGDLS and CDR2 YYNGEE. The ends were cut back, 2 bases at V and 10 bases at J, with 13 bases in the middle. CDR3 nucleotides: TGTGCCAGCAGCGTCGGCCTGGGGTCCCAGTACTTC. It yields the protein CASSVGLGSQYF.

V gene TRBV7-9 combines with J gene TRBJ2-2; no clear D. Germline values: CDR1 SEHNR, CDR2 FQNEAQ (reference sequence). This CDR3 is built from 14 residues. The V end lost 4 bases, the J end lost 4 bases, and 10 bases lay between the germline ends. The CDR3 nucleotides read TGTGCCAGCAGCTCGACACGGGCCACCGGGGAGCTGTTTTTT. Its protein product is CASSSTRATGELFF. Supplemented by reference TRBV7-9 and TRBJ2-2, the full variable domain reads DTGVSQNPRHKITKRGQNVTFRCDPISEHNRLYWYRQTLGQGPEFLTYFQNEAQLEKSRLLSDRFSAERPKGSFSTLEIQRTEQGDSAMYLCASSSTRATGELFFGEGSRLTVL.

This sequence joins TRBV7-8 and TRBJ2-1, with D possibly TRBD2 on 6 matching bases. V was trimmed by 1 base and J by 4 bases, leaving 17 bases between them. The CDR3 consists of 17 residues. Germline lookup yields CDR1 SGHVS and CDR2 FQNEAQ. CDR3 coding DNA: TGTGCCAGCAGCTTAGAGGTCGTGGGAGGAGGGTACAATGAGCAGTTCTTC. Encoded protein: CASSLEVVGGGYNEQFF.

This chain uses TRBV28 with TRBJ2-5; 8 bases match TRBD1. CDR3 size: 13 residues. After removal of 6 bases from V and 10 bases from J, the junction contained 10 bases not matched to a gene. The V gene's germline CDR1 is MDHEN and CDR2 SYDVKM. CDR3 sequence (DNA): TGTGCCAGCAGCCAGGTGACAGGGGACGACCAGTACTTC. This encodes CASSQVTGDDQYF.

Worth noting for this clone: The sample contains more than one DNA sequence encoding this CDR3. The chain recombines TRBV5-4 with TRBJ2-7; D unresolved. Germline CDR1 reads SGHNT; CDR2 reads YYREEE (reference sequence). The CDR3 is 11 amino acids. V was trimmed by 0 bases and J by 6 bases, leaving 4 bases between them. The CDR3 DNA reads as TGTGCCAGCAGCTTGGCGAGCGAGCAGTACTTC. Protein product: CASSLASEQYF.

J is TRBJ1-2 and V is TRBV5-4, with D hard to call. Germline loops: CDR1 SGHNT, CDR2 YYREEE (reference sequence). V was shortened by 4 bases and J by 2 bases, with 12 bases between the two germline ends. The CDR3 is made up of 14 amino acids. The CDR3 protein is CASSAPGGNYGYTF. CDR3 sequence (DNA): TGTGCCAGCAGCGCCCCGGGAGGGAACTATGGCTACACCTTC.

V usage is TRBV14 and J usage is TRBJ1-1; no definite D call. Germline-derived CDR1 and CDR2 are SGHDN and FVKESK. The CDR3 has 13 amino acids. Trimming shortened V by 4 bases and J by 6 bases, and 12 bases separated the two germline ends. The DNA for the CDR3 is TGTGCCAGCAGCCGATTTGCCGGGGCTGAAGCTTTCTTT. This gives the protein CASSRFAGAEAFF.

This chain's CDR3 is CASSFGTDYGYTF. CDR3 in DNA: TGTGCCAGCAGCTTCGGGACAGACTATGGCTACACCTTC. The V and J genes are TRBV7-2 and TRBJ1-2, with 7 bases that match TRBD1. Trimming cost V 3 bases and J 3 bases; bases outside gene matches: 1. CDR1 and CDR2 from the germline V gene are SGHTA and FQGNSA. The CDR3 covers 13 residues.

CDR3 nucleotide sequence: TGTGCCAGCAGCTGGGACAGGGGGGGCACTGAAGCTTTCTTT. Encoded protein: CASSWDRGGTEAFF. J is TRBJ1-1 and V is TRBV11-2; 11 bases are shared with TRBD1. V shed 4 bases, J shed 4 bases, and the junction held 2 bases outside the gene matches. CDR1 is SGHAT and CDR2 is FQNNGV in the germline V gene. The CDR3 is 14 residues long.

Regarding this clone: The identical CDR3 is also encoded by other nucleotide sequences in the sample. This chain's CDR3 is CASSVEGTAYEQYF. As DNA, the CDR3 is TGTGCCAGCAGCGTAGAGGGGACCGCGTACGAGCAGTACTTC. The chain combines TRBV9 with TRBJ2-7; D tentatively reads TRBD1 or TRBD2 (5 bases each). Deletions cut 0 bases from V and 4 bases from J, with 11 bases between. The CDR3 length is 14 residues. Germline loops: CDR1 SGDLS, CDR2 YYNGEE.

The V call is TRBV5-4, the J call TRBJ2-7; tentative D call: TRBD2 (5 bases). V was pared by 0 bases and J by 3 bases, with 13 bases between. The CDR3 length is 15 residues. The V gene's germline CDR1 is SGHNT and CDR2 YYREEE (reference sequence). The CDR3, as DNA: TGTGCCAGCAGCTTGGCCGTCGGACTCAACTACGAGCAGTACTTC. It encodes CASSLAVGLNYEQYF.

Here the CDR3 DNA reads TGTGCCAGCAGCGCCCACAGCACAGATACGCAGTATTTT. This gives the protein CASSAHSTDTQYF. The chain has TRBV9 and TRBJ2-3; D remains ambiguous. The CDR3 is made up of 13 amino acids. V lost 3 bases and J 0 bases, leaving 5 bases between the germline ends. Germline V gives CDR1 SGDLS, CDR2 YYNGEE. The entire variable domain, with the rest obtained from reference TRBV9 and TRBJ2-3, is as follows: DSGVTQTPKHLITATGQRVTLRCSPRSGDLSVYWYQQSLDQGLQFLIQYYNGEERAKGNILERFSAQQFPDLHSELNLSSLELGDSALYFCASSAHSTDTQYFGPGTRLTVL.

The genes are TRBV28 and TRBJ2-7; TRBD1 is a possible D gene (6 bases). This CDR3 is 15 amino acids long. Trimming pared 9 bases from V and 4 bases from J, leaving 22 bases between. Germline lookup yields CDR1 MDHEN and CDR2 SYDVKM. The CDR3 here is CASLSSDRPSYEQYF. The CDR3 bases are TGTGCCAGTCTCTCGTCGGACAGACCGAGTTACGAGCAGTACTTC.

This sequence joins TRBV27 and TRBJ2-3, with 10 bases identical to TRBD1. Unmatched junction bases numbered 8, after V lost 5 bases and J lost 6 bases. From germline, CDR1 is MNHEY and CDR2 SMNVEV (reference sequence). The length of the CDR3 is 15 residues. CDR3 DNA sequence: TGTGCCAGCAGTCGACCGGGACAGGGGATCGATACGCAGTATTTT. This gives the protein CASSRPGQGIDTQYF.

CDR3 protein: CASSFISRDSSYEQYF. CDR3 DNA sequence: TGTGCCAGCAGCTTCATATCCCGGGACTCTTCCTACGAGCAGTACTTC. This rearrangement joins TRBV11-2 to TRBJ2-7, with D possibly TRBD2 on 6 matching bases. This CDR3 contains 16 residues. V was trimmed by 3 bases and J by 1 base, leaving 16 bases between them. Germline V CDR1 and CDR2: SGHAT, FQNNGV.

The gene calls are TRBV4-1 and TRBJ1-5; D is undetermined. In germline, CDR1 is MGHRA, CDR2 YSYEKL. The CDR3 covers 12 residues. With 1 base removed from V and 10 bases from J, the gap between germline ends came to 8 bases. The CDR3 region is CASSQVAGPQHF. DNA of the CDR3: TGCGCCAGCAGCCAAGTGGCCGGACCCCAGCATTTT.

This chain connects TRBV4-3 to TRBJ2-2; D uncertain. Trimming removed 0 bases at V and 5 bases at J, with 4 bases between. This CDR3 is 13 amino acids long. The germline V gene encodes CDR1 LGHNA and CDR2 YSLEER. The DNA for the CDR3 is TGCGCCAGCAGCCAAGATCAGACCGGGGAGCTGTTTTTT. Amino acid sequence: CASSQDQTGELFF.

DNA for the CDR3: TGCGCCAGCTCAGAGACAGGGGTAAAAGGCACTGAAGCTTTCTTT. Protein sequence: CASSETGVKGTEAFF. The chain is built from TRBV5-1 and TRBJ1-1, with 8 bases identical to TRBD1. The CDR3 length is 15 residues. Losses at the gene ends were 7 bases for V and 4 bases for J; bases not matched to a gene: 12. In germline, CDR1 is SGHRS, CDR2 YFSETQ.